Detailed here is one TCR beta chain. Original methodology: Amplifying reference gene primers gave estimates of nucleated cell counts. Libraries were prepared by immunoSEQ multiplex PCR; TCRdb keeps only in-frame clonotypes and omits some of them. Clone size and the V and J calls come from that table; the DNA yielded D and trimming. The sample has about 210,000 clones; 83% are singletons. These data are taken from a study of blood T cell repertoires in COVID-19. Turning to the study itself: COVID-19 samples collected from the United States, Italy and Spain covered acute and convalescent phases. In each case, the material was cDNA or gDNA derived from T cells, B-cell-depleted T cells, or PBMCs.

Sequencing input: peripheral blood. This TCR was sampled from a woman in her forties or fifties with acute or convalescent COVID-19.

The CDR3 region is CASSPLSGNTNTGELFF. In DNA form, the CDR3 reads TGTGCCAGCTCACCGCTATCAGGGAATACGAACACCGGGGAGCTGTTTTTT. The genes are TRBV18 and TRBJ2-2; weak D call: TRBD1 (5 bases). Trimming took off 3 bases at V and 0 bases at J, with 14 bases between the two ends. Germline V CDR1 and CDR2: KGHSH, LQKENI. CDR3 length equals 17 residues. Full variable domain (missing parts from reference TRBV18 and TRBJ2-2): NAGVMQNPRHLVRRRGQEARLRCSPMKGHSHVYWYRQLPEEGLKFMVYLQKENIIDESGMPKERFSAEFPKEGPSILRIQQVVRGDSAAYFCASSPLSGNTNTGELFFGEGSRLTVL.